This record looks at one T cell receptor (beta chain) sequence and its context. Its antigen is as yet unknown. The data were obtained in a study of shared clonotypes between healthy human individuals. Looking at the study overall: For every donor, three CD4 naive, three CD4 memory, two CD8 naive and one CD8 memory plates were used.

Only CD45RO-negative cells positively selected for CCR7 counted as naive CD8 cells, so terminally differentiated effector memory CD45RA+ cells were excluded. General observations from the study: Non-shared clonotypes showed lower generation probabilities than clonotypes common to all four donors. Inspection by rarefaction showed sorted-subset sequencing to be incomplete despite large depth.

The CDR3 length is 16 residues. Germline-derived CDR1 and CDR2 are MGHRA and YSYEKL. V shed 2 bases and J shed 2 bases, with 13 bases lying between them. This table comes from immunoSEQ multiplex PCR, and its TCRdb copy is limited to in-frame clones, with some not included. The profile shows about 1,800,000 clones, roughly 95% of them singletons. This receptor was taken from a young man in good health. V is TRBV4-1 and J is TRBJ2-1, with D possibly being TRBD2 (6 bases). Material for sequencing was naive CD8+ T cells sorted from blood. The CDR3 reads CASSQHIADPYNEQFF. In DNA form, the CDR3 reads TGCGCCAGCAGCCAACATATAGCGGATCCCTACAATGAGCAGTTCTTC.